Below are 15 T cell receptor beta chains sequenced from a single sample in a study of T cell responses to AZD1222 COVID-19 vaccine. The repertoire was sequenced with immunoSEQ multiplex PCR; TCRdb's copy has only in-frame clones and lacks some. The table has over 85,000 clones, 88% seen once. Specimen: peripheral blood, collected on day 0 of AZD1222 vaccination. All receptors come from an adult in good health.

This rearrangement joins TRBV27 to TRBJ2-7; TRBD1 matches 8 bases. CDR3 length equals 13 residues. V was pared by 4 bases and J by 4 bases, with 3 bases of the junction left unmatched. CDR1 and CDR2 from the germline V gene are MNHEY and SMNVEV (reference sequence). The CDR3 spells CASSYRGAYEQYF. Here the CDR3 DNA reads TGTGCCAGCAGTTACAGGGGGGCGTACGAGCAGTACTTC.

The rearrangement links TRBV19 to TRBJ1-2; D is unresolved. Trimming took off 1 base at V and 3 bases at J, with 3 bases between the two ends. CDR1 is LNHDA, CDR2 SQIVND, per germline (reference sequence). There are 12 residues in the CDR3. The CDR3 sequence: CASSIGDYGYTF. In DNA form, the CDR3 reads TGTGCCAGTAGTATAGGGGACTATGGCTACACCTTC. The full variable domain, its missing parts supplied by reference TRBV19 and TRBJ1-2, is DGGITQSPKYLFRKEGQNVTLSCEQNLNHDAMYWYRQDPGQGLRLIYYSQIVNDFQKGDIAEGYSVSREKKESFPLTVTSAQKNPTAFYLCASSIGDYGYTFGSGTRLTVV.

The CDR3 loop is CASSMVPYEQYF. The CDR3 nucleotides are TGTGCCAGTAGTATGGTACCCTACGAGCAGTACTTC. This sequence joins TRBV19 and TRBJ2-7; D is unresolved. This CDR3 spans 12 amino acids. V was pared by 3 bases and J by 2 bases, with 5 bases between. CDR1 is LNHDA, CDR2 SQIVND, per germline (reference sequence).

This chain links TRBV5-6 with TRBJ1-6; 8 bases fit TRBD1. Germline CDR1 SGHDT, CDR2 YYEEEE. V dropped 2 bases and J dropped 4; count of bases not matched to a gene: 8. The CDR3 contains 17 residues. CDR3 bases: TGTGCCAGCAGCTTAGACACCGGGACAGGTTATAATTCACCCCTCCACTTT. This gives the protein CASSLDTGTGYNSPLHF.

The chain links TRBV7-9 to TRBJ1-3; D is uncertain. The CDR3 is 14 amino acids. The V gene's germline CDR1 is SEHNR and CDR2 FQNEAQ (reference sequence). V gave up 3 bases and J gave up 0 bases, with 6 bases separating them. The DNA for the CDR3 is TGTGCCAGCAGCTTTAGTAGCTCTGGAAACACCATATATTTT. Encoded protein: CASSFSSSGNTIYF.

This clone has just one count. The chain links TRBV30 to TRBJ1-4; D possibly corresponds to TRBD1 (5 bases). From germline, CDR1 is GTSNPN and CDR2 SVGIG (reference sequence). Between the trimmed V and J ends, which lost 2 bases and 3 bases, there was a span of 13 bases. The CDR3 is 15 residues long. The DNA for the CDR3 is TGTGCCTGGAGTACGCCAGGGTTTGCTAATGAAAAACTGTTTTTT. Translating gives CAWSTPGFANEKLFF.

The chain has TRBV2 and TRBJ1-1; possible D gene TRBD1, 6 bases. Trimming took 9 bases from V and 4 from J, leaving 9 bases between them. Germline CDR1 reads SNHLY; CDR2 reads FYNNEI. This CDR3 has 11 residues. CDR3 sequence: CASNRATEAFF. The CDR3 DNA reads TGTGCCAGTAACAGGGCCACTGAAGCTTTCTTT.

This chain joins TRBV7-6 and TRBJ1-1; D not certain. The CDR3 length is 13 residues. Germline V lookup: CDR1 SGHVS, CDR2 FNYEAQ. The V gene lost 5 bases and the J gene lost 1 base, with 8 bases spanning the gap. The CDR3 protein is CASSPGENTEAFF. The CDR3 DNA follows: TGTGCCAGCAGCCCCGGGGAGAACACTGAAGCTTTCTTT.

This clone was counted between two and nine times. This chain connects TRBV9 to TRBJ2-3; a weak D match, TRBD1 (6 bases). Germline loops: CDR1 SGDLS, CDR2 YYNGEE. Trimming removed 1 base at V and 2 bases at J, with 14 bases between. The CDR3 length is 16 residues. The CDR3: CASSVRGTSITDTQYF. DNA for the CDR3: TGTGCCAGCAGCGTAAGGGGGACATCGATCACAGATACGCAGTATTTT.

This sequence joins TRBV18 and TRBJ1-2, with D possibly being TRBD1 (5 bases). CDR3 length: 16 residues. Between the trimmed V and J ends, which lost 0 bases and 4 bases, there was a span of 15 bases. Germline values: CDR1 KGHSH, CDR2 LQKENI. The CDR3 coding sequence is TGTGCCAGCTCACCACCGGGGGTAGGGGACTTCTATGGCTACACCTTC. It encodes CASSPPGVGDFYGYTF.

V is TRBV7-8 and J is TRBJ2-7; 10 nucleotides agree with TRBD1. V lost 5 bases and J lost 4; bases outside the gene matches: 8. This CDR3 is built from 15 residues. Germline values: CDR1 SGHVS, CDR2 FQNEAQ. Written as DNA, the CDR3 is TGTGCCAGCAGCCGGTCCGGGACAGGGGAGTACGAGCAGTACTTC. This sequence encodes CASSRSGTGEYEQYF.

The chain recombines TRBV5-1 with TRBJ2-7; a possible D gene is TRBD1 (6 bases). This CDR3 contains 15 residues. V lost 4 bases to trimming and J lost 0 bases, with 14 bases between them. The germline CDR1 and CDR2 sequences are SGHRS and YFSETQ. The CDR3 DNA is TGCGCCAGCAGCGGAGGCAGGGGAAGCTCCTACGAGCAGTACTTC. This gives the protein CASSGGRGSSYEQYF.

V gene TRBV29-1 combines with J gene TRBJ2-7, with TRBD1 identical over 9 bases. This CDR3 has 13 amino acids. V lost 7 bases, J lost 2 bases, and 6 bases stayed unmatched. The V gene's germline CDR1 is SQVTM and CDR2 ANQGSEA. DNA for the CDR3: TGCAGCGCTCGGGACAGGGCGGCCTACGAGCAGTACTTC. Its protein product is CSARDRAAYEQYF.

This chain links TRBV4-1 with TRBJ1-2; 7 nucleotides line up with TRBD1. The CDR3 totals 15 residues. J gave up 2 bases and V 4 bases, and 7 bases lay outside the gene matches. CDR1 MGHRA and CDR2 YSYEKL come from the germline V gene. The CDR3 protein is CASSLRTGVNYGYTF. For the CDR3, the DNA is TGCGCCAGCAGCCTACGGACAGGAGTCAACTATGGCTACACCTTC.

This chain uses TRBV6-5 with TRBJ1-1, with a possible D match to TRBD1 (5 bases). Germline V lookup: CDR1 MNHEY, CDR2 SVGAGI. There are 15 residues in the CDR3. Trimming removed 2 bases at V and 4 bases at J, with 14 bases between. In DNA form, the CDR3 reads TGTGCCAGCAGTTACGAGGCAGGGCTGGTCACTGAAGCTTTCTTT. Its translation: CASSYEAGLVTEAFF.